The 27 T cell receptor beta chains presented below share a single source sample, sequenced in a study of T cells after yellow fever vaccination (dated by TCRdb to between 2017 and 2020). The sample's treatment or condition, from its label and the paper: live attenuated yellow fever vaccine strain. The library was generated by 5' RACE. The data were produced on an Illumina HiSeq 2500. Clones were called with MiXCR by TCRdb after fastp trimmed the public reads at Q25, and only in-frame beta chains were retained. Every CDR3 protein is listed once, alongside the most common genes and DNA of its rows. The sample table contains approximately 120,000 distinct CDR3 sequences; only one count was recorded for nearly 7.5% of them. The ten largest clones take up nearly 2.5% of the sample. The material was CD4+ T cells sorted from PBMCs, obtained around 10 days after the first yellow fever vaccination. These receptors all come from a man aged 18-30 years who received the YFV17D yellow fever vaccine.

This clonotype has a count of ten or more. The rearrangement links TRBV15 to TRBJ1-5; unclear D gene. The CDR3 length is 16 residues. Germline lookup yields CDR1 LNHNV and CDR2 YYDKDF (reference sequence). V was shortened by 0 bases and J by 7 bases, with 16 bases between the two germline ends. The CDR3 region is CATSRDSPRTAQPQHF. Here the CDR3 DNA reads TGTGCCACCAGCAGAGATTCCCCGAGGACGGCGCAGCCCCAGCATTTT.

This clonotype was detected many times. The rearrangement links TRBV5-1 to TRBJ2-5; 9 bases agree with TRBD1. With V trimmed by 4 bases and J by 5 bases, 6 bases remained unmatched. This CDR3 has 14 amino acids. Germline-derived CDR1 and CDR2 are SGHRS and YFSETQ. The CDR3 region has the DNA TGCGCCAGCAGCGTGGGACAGGGCCTCGAGACCCAGTACTTC. Translating gives CASSVGQGLETQYF.

This clonotype was picked up a small number of times. The rearrangement links TRBV5-1 to TRBJ2-3; D might be TRBD1 (5 bases). CDR1 and CDR2 (germline): SGHRS, YFSETQ. The CDR3 is 14 amino acids. Trimming cost V 3 bases and J 4 bases, with 12 bases left between them. CDR3 DNA sequence: TGCGCCAGCAGCTCGCGGACACAGTCAGATACGCAGTATTTT. Translating it yields CASSSRTQSDTQYF.

The chain carries TRBV4-2 and TRBJ1-2; perhaps TRBD1 as D (5 bases). The V end was cut by 1 base, the J end by 7 bases, with 22 bases between. This CDR3 comprises 17 residues. The V gene's germline CDR1 is LGHNA and CDR2 YNFKEQ. The CDR3 region has the DNA TGTGCCAGCAGCCAAGGGGGACCGCGGAGCGGGACCCCTGGCTACACCTTC. Its protein product is CASSQGGPRSGTPGYTF.

In regard to this clonotype: This may arise from a read error, as a much more abundant clone is one base away. V and J are TRBV9 and TRBJ2-3; maybe TRBD2 (6 bases). Germline V gene lookup returns CDR1 SGDLS and CDR2 YYNGEE. CDR3 length: 14 residues. Here the CDR3 reads CASSGPGGTETQYF. The CDR3 coding sequence is TGTGCCAGCAGCGGTCCCGGGGGTACAGAGACGCAGTATTTT.

The chain carries TRBV30 and TRBJ1-6; the D is unclear. V was cut by 4 bases and J by 6 bases, with 10 bases left in between. Germline lookup yields CDR1 GTSNPN and CDR2 SVGIG (reference sequence). This CDR3 has 13 amino acids. The CDR3 coding sequence is TGTGCCTGGACGGGAAGTAGTAATTCACCCCTCCACTTT. Its protein product is CAWTGSSNSPLHF. Based on the CDR3 plus reference TRBV30 and TRBJ1-6, the full variable domain is SQTIHQWPATLVQPVGSPLSLECTVEGTSNPNLYWYRQAAGRGLQLLFYSVGIGQISSEVPQNLSASRPQDRQFILSSKKLLLSDSGFYLCAWTGSSNSPLHFGNGTRLTVT.

This clonotype was seen only a few times. V is TRBV28 and J is TRBJ2-3; 8 nucleotides agree with TRBD2. Germline CDR1 MDHEN, CDR2 SYDVKM. The ends lost 9 bases at V and 7 bases at J; junction bases unmatched: 12. CDR3 size: 14 residues. The CDR3 nucleotides are TGTGCCAGTACCGGGGGGGGGGCCGGAAATACGCAGTATTTT. Its protein product is CASTGGGAGNTQYF.

This clonotype has ten or more counts. This rearrangement joins TRBV7-9 to TRBJ2-4; 9 nucleotides align to TRBD1. V lost 1 base to trimming and J lost 2 bases; unmatched junction nucleotides: 3. The CDR3 contains 16 residues. Germline V gene lookup returns CDR1 SEHNR and CDR2 FQNEAQ (reference sequence). The CDR3 nucleotides are TGTGCCAGCAGCTTAGGGGGACAGGGATCCAAAAACATTCAGTACTTC. It encodes CASSLGGQGSKNIQYF.

This clonotype has a count of ten or more. V is TRBV7-2 and J is TRBJ1-4, with D possibly being TRBD1 (6 bases). Germline loops: CDR1 SGHTA, CDR2 FQGNSA. CDR3 length equals 16 residues. Trimming took off 6 bases at V and 4 bases at J, with 18 bases between the two ends. CDR3 bases: TGTGCCAGCAGGAAGACAGGAGTATCAAGTAATGAAAAACTGTTTTTT. Translation: CASRKTGVSSNEKLFF. The full variable domain, completed using reference TRBV7-2 and TRBJ1-4, is GAGVSQSPSNKVTEKGKDVELRCDPISGHTALYWYRQSLGQGLEFLIYFQGNSAPDKSGLPSDRFSAERTGGSVSTLTIQRTQQEDSAVYLCASRKTGVSSNEKLFFGSGTQLSVL.

This clonotype was seen more than once but under ten times. The V gene is TRBV5-1, the J gene TRBJ2-5; TRBD1 or TRBD2 may be the D gene (5 bases each). CDR3 size: 14 residues. V dropped 1 base and J dropped 5 bases, with 12 bases sitting between them. CDR1 SGHRS and CDR2 YFSETQ come from the germline V gene. The CDR3 is CASSLFSWGETQYF. CDR3 nucleotides: TGCGCCAGCAGCTTGTTTTCTTGGGGGGAGACCCAGTACTTC.

This clonotype was seen ten or more times. The chain is built from TRBV15 and TRBJ2-5; 9 nucleotides line up with TRBD2. Per germline, CDR1 LNHNV and CDR2 YYDKDF (reference sequence). Losses at the gene ends were 0 bases for V and 2 bases for J; bases not matched to a gene: 4. CDR3 length equals 16 residues. The CDR3 protein is CATSRDRAGGQETQYF. The CDR3 DNA reads TGTGCCACCAGCAGAGATCGGGCGGGGGGGCAAGAGACCCAGTACTTC.

This clonotype was seen ten or more times. The chain uses TRBV5-5 and TRBJ1-4; perhaps TRBD1 as D (5 bases). The CDR3 loop spans 14 amino acids. Germline V gene sequence: CDR1 SGHKS, CDR2 YYEKEE (reference sequence). V gave up 10 bases and J gave up 0 bases, with 13 bases separating them. In DNA, the CDR3 is TGTGCCTCGAGGGGTGGGGCAACTAATGAAAAACTGTTTTTT. Translating gives CASRGGATNEKLFF.

The chain links TRBV29-1 to TRBJ2-1, with 8 nucleotides matching TRBD2. The CDR3 totals 13 residues. Germline V CDR1 and CDR2: SQVTM, ANQGSEA. V trimming: 8 bases; J trimming: 4 bases; junction bases outside the gene matches: 7. The CDR3 sequence is CSSGAGGYNEQFF. Here the CDR3 DNA reads TGCAGCTCGGGCGCGGGGGGTTACAATGAGCAGTTCTTC.

This clonotype has at least ten counts. The V call is TRBV20-1, the J call TRBJ2-3, with TRBD2 identical over 9 bases. The CDR3 runs to 15 residues. V trimming: 6 bases; J trimming: 6 bases; junction bases outside the gene matches: 13. CDR1 and CDR2 (germline): DFQATT, SNEGSKA (reference sequence). The CDR3 spells CSALPLAGLGDTQYF. CDR3 nucleotide sequence: TGCAGTGCCCTTCCCCTAGCGGGGCTAGGGGATACGCAGTATTTT.

This clonotype was counted at least ten times. The V gene is TRBV5-1, the J gene TRBJ2-2; D might be TRBD1 (5 bases). The germline V gene has CDR1 SGHRS and CDR2 YFSETQ. Trimming pared 0 bases from V and 4 bases from J, leaving 16 bases between. The CDR3 totals 17 residues. CDR3 bases: TGCGCCAGCAGCTTGGATCATAGGGGATCAGCCACCGGGGAGCTGTTTTTT. As protein: CASSLDHRGSATGELFF.

This clonotype was detected many times. The chain combines TRBV5-6 with TRBJ1-2, with D uncertain. V lost 7 bases and J lost 8, with 15 bases in between. The CDR3 is 12 amino acids. CDR1 and CDR2 (germline): SGHDT, YYEEEE. The CDR3 reads CASGPFDGGYTF. In nucleotides, the CDR3 is TGTGCCAGCGGCCCCTTCGATGGGGGCTACACCTTC.

The sample holds many counts of this clonotype. The chain carries TRBV12-3 or TRBV12-4 and TRBJ2-2, with D perhaps being TRBD1 or TRBD2 (5 bases each). V lost 3 bases to trimming and J lost 7 bases, with 6 bases between them. The CDR3 covers 12 residues. CDR3 coding DNA: TGTGCCAGCAGTTTGGGGGTCGGGGAGCTGTTTTTT. Translating gives CASSLGVGELFF.

About this clonotype: Compared with germline, one end of the junction differs, possibly owing to a read error. The CDR3 DNA is TGCGCCTGCAGCCAAGACTGGGGACAGCAGCTTTCTAACTATGGCTACACCTTC. Translating it yields CACSQDWGQQLSNYGYTF. The rearrangement links TRBV4-3 to TRBJ1-2; 7 bases are shared with TRBD1. CDR1 is LGHNA, CDR2 YSLEER, per germline. There are 18 residues in the CDR3.

This clonotype was seen at least ten times. This sequence joins TRBV9 and TRBJ1-1, with D maybe TRBD1 (6 bases). The V end lost 1 base, the J end lost 11 bases, and 18 bases lay between the germline ends. This CDR3 has 14 amino acids. Germline V gives CDR1 SGDLS, CDR2 YYNGEE. CDR3 sequence reads: CASSVLGAFSEAFF. CDR3 in DNA: TGTGCCAGCAGCGTACTGGGGGCGTTTAGCGAGGCTTTCTTT.

J is TRBJ1-1 and V is TRBV7-2; maybe TRBD1 (6 bases). V lost 6 bases and J lost 0, with 14 bases in between. CDR1 is SGHTA and CDR2 is FQGNSA in the germline V gene. There are 15 residues in the CDR3. In DNA form, the CDR3 reads TGTGCCAGCAGGCTTACAGGGATACTGAACACTGAAGCTTTCTTT. Translation gives CASRLTGILNTEAFF.

This clonotype showed up just a few times. The chain is built from TRBV6-2 or TRBV6-3 and TRBJ1-1; 9 bases align to TRBD1. This CDR3 comprises 14 residues. Germline V CDR1 and CDR2: MNHEY, SVGEGT. The V gene end was trimmed by 7 bases and the J gene end by 5 bases; junction bases not matched to a gene: 8. Here the CDR3 reads CASITGGVWTEAFF. The CDR3 DNA is TGTGCCAGCATCACAGGGGGCGTGTGGACTGAAGCTTTCTTT.

The chain recombines TRBV2 with TRBJ1-1, with a weak D call TRBD1 (5 bases). The V end was cut by 8 bases, the J end by 1 base, with 14 bases between. Germline CDR1 and CDR2: SNHLY and FYNNEI. This CDR3 has 14 residues. The CDR3 bases are TGTGCCAGCGGCGGACAAAAAGCGAACACTGAAGCTTTCTTT. This gives the protein CASGGQKANTEAFF. The entire variable domain, with the rest obtained from reference TRBV2 and TRBJ1-1, is as follows: EPEVTQTPSHQVTQMGQEVILRCVPISNHLYFYWYRQILGQKVEFLVSFYNNEISEKSEIFDDQFSVERPDGSNFTLKIRSTKLEDSAMYFCASGGQKANTEAFFGQGTRLTVV.

This clonotype was seen many times. The genes are TRBV3-1 and TRBJ2-5; TRBD2 might be the D (6 bases). In germline, CDR1 is LGHDT, CDR2 YNNKEL (reference sequence). The CDR3 spans 16 residues. Trimming removed 4 bases at V and 0 bases at J, with 15 bases between. CDR3 sequence: CASSPGLASYQETQYF. CDR3 DNA sequence: TGTGCCAGCAGCCCGGGGCTAGCGTCGTACCAAGAGACCCAGTACTTC.

This clonotype came up many times. This rearrangement joins TRBV7-9 to TRBJ2-3; 8 nucleotides line up with TRBD2. The CDR3 extends over 17 amino acids. Per germline, CDR1 SEHNR and CDR2 FQNEAQ (reference sequence). Unmatched junction bases numbered 16, after V lost 5 bases and J lost 6 bases. Here the CDR3 reads CASSRLGAGGVRDTQYF. The CDR3 DNA reads TGTGCCAGCAGCCGCCTGGGGGCGGGGGGAGTGAGGGATACGCAGTATTTT.

Many counts were recorded for this clonotype. The chain employs TRBV5-1 and TRBJ2-3; D remains unclear. The ends were cut back, 0 bases at V and 3 bases at J, with 17 bases in the middle. CDR3 size: 17 residues. Germline CDR1 is SGHRS and CDR2 is YFSETQ. CDR3 DNA: TGCGCCAGCAGCTTGGCCTTAGGACCTTCAGGAACAGATACGCAGTATTTT. It is translated as CASSLALGPSGTDTQYF.

This clonotype was counted ten times or more. V usage is TRBV5-1 and J usage is TRBJ1-5, with 8 bases aligning to TRBD1. This CDR3 region has 15 residues. J gave up 0 bases and V 4 bases, and 3 bases lay outside the gene matches. Germline CDR1 SGHRS, CDR2 YFSETQ. CDR3 in amino acids: CASSPTGDSNQPQHF. DNA of the CDR3: TGCGCCAGCAGCCCGACAGGGGATAGCAATCAGCCCCAGCATTTT.

In its sample, this clonotype was seen many times. This chain joins TRBV7-3 and TRBJ2-1; D unclear. CDR1 is SGHTA, CDR2 FQGTGA, per germline. The CDR3 is 14 amino acids. Trimming shortened V by 1 base and J by 0 bases, and 4 bases separated the two germline ends. CDR3 coding DNA: TGTGCCAGCAGCTTAAGGGGCTCCTACAATGAGCAGTTCTTC. Its protein product is CASSLRGSYNEQFF.